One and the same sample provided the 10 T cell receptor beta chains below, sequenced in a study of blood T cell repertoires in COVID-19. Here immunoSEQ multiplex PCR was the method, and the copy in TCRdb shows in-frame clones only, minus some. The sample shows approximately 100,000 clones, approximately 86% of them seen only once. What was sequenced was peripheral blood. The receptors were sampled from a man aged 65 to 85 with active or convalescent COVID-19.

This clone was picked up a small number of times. The CDR3: CASSLGGLDYNEQFF. The CDR3 nucleotides read TGTGCCAGCAGCTTAGGGGGACTGGACTACAATGAGCAGTTCTTC. The rearrangement links TRBV11-3 to TRBJ2-1; the D gene is possibly TRBD2 (6 bases). The CDR3 is 15 residues long. Trimming pared 1 base from V and 3 bases from J, leaving 10 bases between. Germline CDR1 is SGHNT and CDR2 is YENEEA.

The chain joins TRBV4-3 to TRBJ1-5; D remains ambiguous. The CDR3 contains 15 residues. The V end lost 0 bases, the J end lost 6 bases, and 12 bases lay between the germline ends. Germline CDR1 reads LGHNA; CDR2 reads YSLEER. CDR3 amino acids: CASSQDVGVSQPQHF. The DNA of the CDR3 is TGCGCCAGCAGCCAAGATGTGGGAGTCAGTCAGCCCCAGCATTTT.

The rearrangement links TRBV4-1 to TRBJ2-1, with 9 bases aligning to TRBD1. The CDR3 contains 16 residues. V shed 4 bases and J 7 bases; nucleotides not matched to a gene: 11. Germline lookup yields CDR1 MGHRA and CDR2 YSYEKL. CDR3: CASSPDPGQGRNEQFF. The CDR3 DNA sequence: TGCGCCAGCAGCCCAGATCCGGGACAGGGTCGAAATGAGCAGTTCTTC.

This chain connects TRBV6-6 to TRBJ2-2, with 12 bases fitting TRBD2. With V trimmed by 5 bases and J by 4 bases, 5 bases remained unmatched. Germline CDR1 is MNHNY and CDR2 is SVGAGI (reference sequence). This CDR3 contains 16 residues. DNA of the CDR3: TGTGCCAGCAGTATACTAGCGGGGGGCCGCACCGGGGAGCTGTTTTTT. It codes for CASSILAGGRTGELFF.

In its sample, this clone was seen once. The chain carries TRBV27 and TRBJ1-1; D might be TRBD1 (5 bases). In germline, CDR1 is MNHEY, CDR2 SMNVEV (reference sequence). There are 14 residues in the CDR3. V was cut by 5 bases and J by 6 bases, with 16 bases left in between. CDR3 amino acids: CASSPLRRDSEAFF. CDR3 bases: TGTGCCAGCAGTCCATTACGCCGGGACTCTGAAGCTTTCTTT.

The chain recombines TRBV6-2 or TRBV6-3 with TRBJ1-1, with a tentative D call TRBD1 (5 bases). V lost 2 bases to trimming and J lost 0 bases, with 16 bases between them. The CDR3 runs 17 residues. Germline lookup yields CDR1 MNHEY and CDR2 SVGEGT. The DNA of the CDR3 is TGTGCCAGCAGTTACCAGTTGCGGGGGGAGATGAACACTGAAGCTTTCTTT. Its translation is CASSYQLRGEMNTEAFF.

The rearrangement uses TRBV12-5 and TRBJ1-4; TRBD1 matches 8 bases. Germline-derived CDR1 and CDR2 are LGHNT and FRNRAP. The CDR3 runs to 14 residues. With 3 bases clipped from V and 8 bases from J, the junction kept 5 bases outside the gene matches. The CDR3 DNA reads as TGTGCTAGTGGTTTAGGACAGGGAAGAGAAAAACTGTTTTTT. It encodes CASGLGQGREKLFF.

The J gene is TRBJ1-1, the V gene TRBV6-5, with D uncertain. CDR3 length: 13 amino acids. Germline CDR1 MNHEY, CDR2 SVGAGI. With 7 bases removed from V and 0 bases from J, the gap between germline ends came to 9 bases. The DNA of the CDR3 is TGTGCCAGCAAAATAAATCTGAACACTGAAGCTTTCTTT. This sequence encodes CASKINLNTEAFF.

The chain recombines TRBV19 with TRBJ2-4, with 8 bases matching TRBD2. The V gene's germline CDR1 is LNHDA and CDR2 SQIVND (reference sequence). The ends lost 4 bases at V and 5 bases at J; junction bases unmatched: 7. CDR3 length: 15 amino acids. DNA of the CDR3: TGTGCCAGTAGTACGGGGGGGACGAGGGAAAACATTCAGTACTTC. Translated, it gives CASSTGGTRENIQYF.

The DNA of the CDR3 is TGTGCCAGCAGTGGGGGACAGTTGAATTCACCCCTCCACTTT. Its translation is CASSGGQLNSPLHF. This rearrangement joins TRBV2 to TRBJ1-6; the match to TRBD1 covers 7 bases. The CDR3 totals 14 residues. The junction had 4 bases not matched to a gene; V was cut back by 4 bases and J by 7 bases. Per germline, CDR1 SNHLY and CDR2 FYNNEI.